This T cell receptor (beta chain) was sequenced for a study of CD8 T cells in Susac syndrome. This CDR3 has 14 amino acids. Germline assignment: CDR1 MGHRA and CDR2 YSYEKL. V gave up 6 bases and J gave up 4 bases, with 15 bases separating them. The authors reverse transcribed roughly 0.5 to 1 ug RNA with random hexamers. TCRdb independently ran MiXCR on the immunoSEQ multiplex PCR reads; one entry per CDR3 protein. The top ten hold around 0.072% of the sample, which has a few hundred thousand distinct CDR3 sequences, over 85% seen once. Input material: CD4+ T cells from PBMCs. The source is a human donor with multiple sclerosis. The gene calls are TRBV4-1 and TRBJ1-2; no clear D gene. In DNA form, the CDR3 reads TGCGCCAGCAGGAGCCCCCTGGTAACCTATGGCTACACCTTC. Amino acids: CASRSPLVTYGYTF.